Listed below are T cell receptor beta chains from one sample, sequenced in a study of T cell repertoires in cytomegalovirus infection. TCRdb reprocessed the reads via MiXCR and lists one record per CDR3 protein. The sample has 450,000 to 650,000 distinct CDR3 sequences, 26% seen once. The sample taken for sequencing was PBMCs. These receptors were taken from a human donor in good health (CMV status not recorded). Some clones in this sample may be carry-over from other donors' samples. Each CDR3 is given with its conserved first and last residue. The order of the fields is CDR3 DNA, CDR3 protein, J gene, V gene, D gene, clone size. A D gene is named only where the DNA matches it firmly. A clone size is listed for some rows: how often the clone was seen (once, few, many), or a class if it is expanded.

TGTGCCAGCAGCTCTCCAGGACAGGGGCCCAACTCCTACGAGCAGTACTTC CASSSPGQGPNSYEQYF TRBJ2-7 TRBV7-6 TRBD1 few
TGCGCCAGCAGCCAAGATAGTGAGGGGAGCGGTGGCTACACCTTC CASSQDSEGSGGYTF TRBJ1-2 TRBV4-3 NA NA
TGTGCCAGCAGTTCTACACACAGGGGGTTCTTCTATGGCTACACCTTC CASSSTHRGFFYGYTF TRBJ1-2 TRBV28 TRBD1 few
TGTGCCACCAGCCAGGGGAAAAACTATGGCTACACCTTC CATSQGKNYGYTF TRBJ1-2 TRBV15 NA NA
TGTGCCAGCAGCCCAAAACTTGGGACAGACTATAATTCACCCCTCCACTTT CASSPKLGTDYNSPLHF TRBJ1-6 TRBV7-2 TRBD1 many
TGTGCCAGCTGTTGTCTAGCGGGTTACAATGAGCAGTTCTTC CASCCLAGYNEQFF TRBJ2-1 TRBV25-1 TRBD2 NA
TGTGCCAGCAGCTTAGCGGGCAGCGAGCAGTACTTC CASSLAGSEQYF TRBJ2-7 TRBV11-2 NA NA
TGCGCCAGCAGTGGCGGACTAATAAGCTCCTACAATGAGCAGTTCTTC CASSGGLISSYNEQFF TRBJ2-1 TRBV10-2 NA NA
TGTGCCAGCAGCTCAAGGGCTAGCGGGAGTGCGTACGAGCAGTACTTC CASSSRASGSAYEQYF TRBJ2-7 TRBV7-3 TRBD2 once
TGTGCCAGCAGCTTCGGGGAGTCTAGCACAGATACGCAGTATTTT CASSFGESSTDTQYF TRBJ2-3 TRBV7-9 NA many
TGTGCCAGCAGTTTACCCCGGACAGCCGAAAAACTGTTTTTT CASSLPRTAEKLFF TRBJ1-4 TRBV28 NA NA
TGTGCCTCCTGGGCAGTTGCGTCAGGGGGCTACACCTTC CASWAVASGGYTF TRBJ1-2 TRBV28 NA few
TGTGCCAGCAGCTTGGGAGGGCACGAGACCCAGTACTTC CASSLGGHETQYF TRBJ2-5 TRBV7-8 TRBD2 many
TGTGCCAGCAGTCCGACAAGGCCTAGCGGAATCACAGATACGCAGTATTTT CASSPTRPSGITDTQYF TRBJ2-3 TRBV28 TRBD2 NA
TGTGCCTGGAGAGCCCGTCTCGCCAAAGATACGCAGTATTTT CAWRARLAKDTQYF TRBJ2-3 TRBV30 NA NA
TGTGCCAGCAGCGCAGGGGGAGGGGTTGAAGCTTTCTTT CASSAGGGVEAFF TRBJ1-1 TRBV7-6 TRBD1 NA
TGCGCCAGCAGCCCGACGCCCCAGAGCGGGTACAATGAGCAGTTCTTC CASSPTPQSGYNEQFF TRBJ2-1 TRBV5-1 NA many
TGTGCCAGCAGCTCGGGACAAGGCGAATCACCCCTCCACTTT CASSSGQGESPLHF TRBJ1-6 TRBV7-2 NA many
TGTGCCAGCAGCTCGGGACAGCTATCGGAGACCCAGTACTTC CASSSGQLSETQYF TRBJ2-5 TRBV7-8 TRBD1 many
TGTGCTAGTGGTTTGTCCAGGGGGACCTACAATGAGCAGTTCTTC CASGLSRGTYNEQFF TRBJ2-1 TRBV12-5 TRBD1 many
TGCGCCAGCAGCCAAGAACGGACAGGGGACTCTGGAAACACCATATATTTT CASSQERTGDSGNTIYF TRBJ1-3 TRBV4-3 TRBD1 NA
TGTGCCAGCAGCTCCCGGACTAGCCGGAGCGGGGAGCTGTTTTTT CASSSRTSRSGELFF TRBJ2-2 TRBV7-2 TRBD2 many
TGTGCCAGCAGCTTAGTGACTGGGGTTGAGAGAGAGACCCAGTACTTC CASSLVTGVERETQYF TRBJ2-5 TRBV7-9 NA few